This T cell receptor (beta chain) was retrieved from a study of breast tumors, draining lymph nodes, adjacent tissues (dated by TCRdb to the mid-2010s). The study in broad terms: The study compared TCR beta repertoires across tumor, adjacent nontumor tissue and axillary lymph nodes from breast cancer patients. In human breast cancer, the study set out to assess how tumor, surrounding tissue and draining lymph node repertoires relate to one another and whether T cells might be exchanged between them. Study-level results and caveats: The data were judged consistent with most tumor T cells deriving from the lymph node and then expanding within tumor tissue. The similarity between tumor and nontumor tissue repertoires was significantly greater in luminal-like breast cancer than in basal-like breast cancer. Tumors showed preferential V and J gene usage, and their T-cell repertoire diversity fell below that of lymph nodes yet above that of nontumor tissue. Rather than being directly demonstrated, the conclusion that tumor T cells originate in lymph nodes was presented as consistent with a hypothesis.

Sequencing was carried out with an Illumina HiSeq 2000. Multiplex PCR amplification was used to generate the TCR beta chain libraries. High-throughput sequencing was used to analyze the amplified TCR beta chain products. TCRdb ran its own pipeline on the public reads, namely fastp trimming at Q25 and MiXCR clone calling, and kept in-frame beta chains. Entries are consolidated by CDR3 protein sequence, retaining the most common genes and DNA. The sample has 85,000 to 120,000 distinct CDR3 sequences on record, 30% of them singletons. The ten biggest clones cover approximately 5% of the sample. A word on this clonotype: The antigen it recognizes is unknown. No much larger clone exists at a distance of one base, and base qualities are not known.

The axillary draining lymph nodes of breast cancer patients were the source of the lymph node samples. V is trimmed back by 3 bases and J by 5 bases, and the junction contains 17 bases that no gene match accounts for. There are 19 amino acids in the CDR3, from cysteine to phenylalanine inclusive. Only the CDR3 portion is preserved as DNA: 57 bases, with reading frame beginning at the first base. From a lookup of the germline V gene, CDR1 and CDR2 are MGHRA and YSYEKL. The sequence was obtained from a female donor with breast cancer. Some clones in this sample may be carry-over from other donors' samples. The chain is assembled from TRBV4-1 and TRBJ2-5, with 11 central nucleotides matching TRBD2. Input material: axillary lymph node tissue. The CDR3 here reads CASSQNLLAGGNTGETQYF. The nucleotide sequence reads TGCGCCAGCAGCCAGAACCTCTTAGCGGGGGGGAACACCGGGGAGACCCAGTACTTC.